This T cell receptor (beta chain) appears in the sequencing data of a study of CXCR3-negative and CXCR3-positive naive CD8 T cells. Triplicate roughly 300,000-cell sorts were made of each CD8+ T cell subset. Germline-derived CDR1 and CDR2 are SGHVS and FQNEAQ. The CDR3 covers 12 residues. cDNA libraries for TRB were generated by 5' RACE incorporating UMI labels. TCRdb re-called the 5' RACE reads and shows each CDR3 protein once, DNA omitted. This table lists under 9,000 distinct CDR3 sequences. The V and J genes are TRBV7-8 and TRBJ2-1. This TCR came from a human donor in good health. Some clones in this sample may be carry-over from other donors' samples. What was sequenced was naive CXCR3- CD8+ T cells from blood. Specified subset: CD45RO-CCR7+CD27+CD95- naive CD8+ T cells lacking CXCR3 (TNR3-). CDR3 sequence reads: CASSLGYNEQFF.